This T cell receptor (beta chain) was sequenced in a study of regulatory T cells in long-lasting Graves disease. HTBI primers from iRepertoire and Arm-PCR of CDR3 regions yielded the TCR beta libraries. Each CDR3 protein gets one entry after TCRdb re-called the multiplex PCR reads with MiXCR. The table has around 460,000 distinct CDR3 sequences, around a fifth seen once; the top ten hold more than 6%. Stated time point: persistent/refractory GD, antithyroid drugs over 5 years with positive TRAb. PBMCs were the source of the RNA used for TCR sequencing. A few counts support this clonotype. Germline V CDR1 and CDR2: MGHDK, SYGVNS. V dropped 9 bases and J dropped 2; count of bases not matched to a gene: 10. The CDR3 covers 16 residues.

This chain joins TRBV25-1 and TRBJ2-6, with 7 bases that match TRBD1. This material consisted of peripheral blood mononuclear cells (PBMCs), taken when the disease was refractory, from a patient treated with antithyroid drugs. This receptor was identified in a female donor with Graves disease. The CDR3 is CASATGQSTGANVLTF. In nucleotides, the CDR3 is TGTGCCAGTGCTACGGGACAGTCGACTGGGGCCAACGTCCTGACTTTC. The whole variable domain, filled in from reference TRBV25-1 and TRBJ2-6, reads EADIYQTPRYLVIGTGKKITLECSQTMGHDKMYWYQQDPGMELHLIHYSYGVNSTEKGDLSSESTVSRIRTEHFPLTLESARPSHTSQYLCASATGQSTGANVLTFGAGSRLTVL.